This T cell receptor beta chain comes out of a study of T cell repertoires in cytomegalovirus infection. Whole-study context: Use of recently identified HLA-C-restricted and well-studied HLA-B-restricted CMV epitopes was part of the study. General study findings and limits: HLA-C-restricted, CMV-specific TCR beta clonotypes were dominant ex vivo.

Per the germline V gene, CDR1 is MNHNS and CDR2 is SASEGT. The CDR3 contains 13 residues. Between the trimmed V and J ends, which lost 0 bases and 3 bases, there was a span of 5 bases. As to this clonotype: Its antigen remains unidentified.

TCRdb reprocessed the reads with MiXCR, giving one entry per CDR3 protein. The sample holds roughly 78,000 distinct CDR3 sequences, approximately 42% seen once. The gene calls are TRBV6-1 and TRBJ1-1; no firm D call. This specimen was CD8+ T cells from cultured PBMCs, taken from culture after CMV antigen stimulation. The source is a human donor in good health (CMV status not recorded). Some clones in this sample may be carry-over from other donors' samples. CDR3 residues: CASSEAIYTEAFF. In DNA form, the CDR3 reads TGTGCCAGCAGTGAAGCGATTTACACTGAAGCTTTCTTT.